Presented here are 32 T cell receptor beta chains from one specimen sequenced in a study of blood T cell repertoires in COVID-19 (TCRdb year 2020). The method behind the library was the immunoSEQ multiplex PCR assay. In its TCRdb copy, this immuneACCESS table keeps in-frame sequences only and misses some clones. Where compared with another copy, unresolved V genes explain less than half of these, and the others have no known cause. The sample table records around 100,000 clones; approximately 90% of these occur just once. The top ten clones comprise approximately 3% of the sample. The sequencing sample was made of peripheral blood. The receptors here all came from a man aged 50 to 59 in a cohort sampled during active COVID-19.

V gene TRBV3-1 (or the pseudogene TRBV3-2) combines with J gene TRBJ2-7; D ambiguous. Germline V gene data show CDR1 as LGHDT and CDR2 as YNNKEL (reference sequence). This CDR3 is built from 13 residues. CDR3 residues: CASSQGAFTELYV. The CDR3 nucleotides are TGTGCCAGCAGCCAAGGGGCCTTCACCGAGCTGTACGTC.

This sequence joins TRBV2 and TRBJ1-4; D ambiguous. CDR1 and CDR2 from the germline V gene are SNHLY and FYNNEI. Trimming took 8 bases from V and 6 from J, leaving 16 bases between them. The CDR3 sequence is 14 residues long. Written as DNA, the CDR3 is TGTGCCAGCTCCCGGGCGGGCGGTGATGAAAAACTGTTTTTT. Residues: CASSRAGGDEKLFF.

The chain is built from TRBV9 and TRBJ1-4; 8 nucleotides agree with TRBD1. Per germline, CDR1 SGDLS and CDR2 YYNGEE. V shed 4 bases, J shed 3 bases, and the junction held 2 bases outside the gene matches. The CDR3 spans 14 residues. CDR3 in DNA: TGTGCCAGCAGCAAACAGGGGGCTAATGAAAAACTGTTTTTT. Its translation is CASSKQGANEKLFF.

The V gene is TRBV7-2, the J gene TRBJ2-5; 11 nucleotides line up with TRBD2. Germline CDR1 is SGHTA and CDR2 is FQGNSA. The CDR3 has 15 residues. V was clipped by 5 bases and J by 5 bases; unmatched bases: 7. CDR3: CASSARLAGWETQYF. CDR3 in DNA: TGTGCCAGCAGCGCAAGACTAGCGGGGTGGGAGACCCAGTACTTC.

The V and J genes are TRBV4-3 and TRBJ1-4; a possible D gene is TRBD1 (5 bases). Germline V gene sequence: CDR1 LGHNA, CDR2 YSLEER. V gave up 1 base and J gave up 4 bases, with 13 bases separating them. The CDR3 spans 16 residues. As DNA, the CDR3 is TGCGCCAGCAGCCAAGGTGGACCGGGGGTTAATGAAAAACTGTTTTTT. Residues: CASSQGGPGVNEKLFF.

This chain connects TRBV2 to TRBJ1-5; the D gene is possibly TRBD1 (6 bases). V was shortened by 2 bases and J by 7 bases, with 12 bases between the two germline ends. CDR1 is SNHLY, CDR2 FYNNEI, per germline. This CDR3 comprises 14 residues. CDR3 DNA: TGTGCCAGCAGTGAACAGACAGGTATGCAGCCCCAGCATTTT. This sequence encodes CASSEQTGMQPQHF. Looking up the rest from reference TRBV2 and TRBJ1-5 gives the full variable domain: EPEVTQTPSHQVTQMGQEVILRCVPISNHLYFYWYRQILGQKVEFLVSFYNNEISEKSEIFDDQFSVERPDGSNFTLKIRSTKLEDSAMYFCASSEQTGMQPQHFGDGTRLSIL.

This chain links TRBV7-2 with TRBJ2-3; no clear D gene. The CDR3 sequence is 15 residues long. V lost 7 bases and J 2 bases, leaving 16 bases between the germline ends. Germline values: CDR1 SGHTA, CDR2 FQGNSA. Written as DNA, the CDR3 is TGTGCCAGCATCCCGGGTGTGGTATCCACAGATACGCAGTATTTT. Translated: CASIPGVVSTDTQYF.

The chain joins TRBV6-5 to TRBJ2-1, with TRBD2 matching 10 bases. Germline values: CDR1 MNHEY, CDR2 SVGAGI. This CDR3 spans 14 amino acids. The junction had 10 bases not matched to a gene; V was cut back by 7 bases and J by 10 bases. The CDR3 coding sequence is TGTGCCAGCAATAGAGCGGGGGGGCGGGAGGAGCAGTTCTTC. It yields the protein CASNRAGGREEQFF.

V usage is TRBV11-3 and J usage is TRBJ2-7; 15 nucleotides align to TRBD2. V shed 5 bases, J shed 6 bases, and the junction held 2 bases outside the gene matches. Germline V gives CDR1 SGHNT, CDR2 YENEEA. The CDR3 loop spans 14 amino acids. CDR3: CASSGLAGGPEQYF. The CDR3 DNA sequence: TGTGCCAGCAGCGGACTAGCGGGGGGGCCCGAGCAGTACTTC.

This clone was recorded once. This chain joins TRBV6-5 and TRBJ2-2; maybe TRBD2 (7 bases). The CDR3 runs to 14 residues. V lost 7 bases and J 5 bases, leaving 14 bases between the germline ends. Germline V gene sequence: CDR1 MNHEY, CDR2 SVGAGI. The DNA for the CDR3 is TGTGCCAGCAACGTGGGGGGGCCAACCGGGGAGCTGTTTTTT. Translation: CASNVGGPTGELFF.

This sequence joins TRBV27 and TRBJ1-1; D is undetermined. The V gene lost 0 bases and the J gene lost 2 bases, with 7 bases spanning the gap. The V gene's germline CDR1 is MNHEY and CDR2 SMNVEV (reference sequence). This CDR3 is built from 14 residues. The CDR3 region is CASSLSRLNTEAFF. The CDR3 coding sequence is TGTGCCAGCAGTTTATCGAGGCTAAACACTGAAGCTTTCTTT.

V and J are TRBV11-2 and TRBJ2-1; TRBD2 agrees at 11 bases. The germline gives CDR1 SGHAT, CDR2 FQNNGV. This CDR3 is built from 16 residues. Trimming removed 6 bases from V and 4 bases from J; junction bases left unmatched: 8. The CDR3 bases are TGTGCCAGCAGTCACCCGGGACTAGCGGCTTACAATGAGCAGTTCTTC. Translated: CASSHPGLAAYNEQFF.

This clone was counted once. The same CDR3 can be traced to other DNA sequences in this sample. The chain joins TRBV27 to TRBJ2-1; a possible D gene is TRBD2 (7 bases). Trimming took off 4 bases at V and 2 bases at J, with 9 bases between the two ends. There are 14 residues in the CDR3. The V gene's germline CDR1 is MNHEY and CDR2 SMNVEV (reference sequence). The CDR3 coding sequence is TGTGCCAGCAGTTCCGGGGGGCCCTACAATGAGCAGTTCTTC. Encoded protein: CASSSGGPYNEQFF.

This clone was detected only once. The chain couples TRBV14 to TRBJ2-2; 9 nucleotides align to TRBD2. V trimming: 4 bases; J trimming: 3 bases; junction bases outside the gene matches: 12. Looked up from germline, CDR1 is SGHDN and CDR2 is FVKESK. The CDR3 runs 18 residues. CDR3 nucleotides: TGTGCCAGCAGCCCTCGTCGGCTAGCGGGGATACACACCGGGGAGCTGTTTTTT. Residues: CASSPRRLAGIHTGELFF.

The chain couples TRBV5-6 to TRBJ1-4; D might be TRBD1 (5 bases). Trimming took off 0 bases at V and 3 bases at J, with 12 bases between the two ends. Germline V gene data show CDR1 as SGHDT and CDR2 as YYEEEE. The CDR3 has 16 amino acids. The CDR3 DNA reads TGTGCCAGCAGCTTGGAGGGCCAGGGCGCTAATGAAAAACTGTTTTTT. It yields the protein CASSLEGQGANEKLFF.

This chain connects TRBV6-5 to TRBJ2-3, with 8 bases matching TRBD1. CDR3 length equals 12 residues. The junction had 3 bases not matched to a gene; V was cut back by 4 bases and J by 9 bases. Germline V gene data show CDR1 as MNHEY and CDR2 as SVGAGI. CDR3: CASSSDRGTQYF. The CDR3 DNA is TGTGCCAGCAGTTCAGACAGGGGAACGCAGTATTTT.

The chain uses TRBV6-2 or TRBV6-3 and TRBJ2-2, with D possibly TRBD2 on 5 matching bases. Germline V gives CDR1 MNHEY, CDR2 SVGEGT. This CDR3 contains 13 residues. With 6 bases removed from V and 9 bases from J, the gap between germline ends came to 14 bases. The CDR3 sequence is CASSPGGVRELFF. The CDR3 nucleotides read TGTGCCAGCAGCCCCGGAGGTGTCAGGGAGCTGTTTTTT.

V gene TRBV9 combines with J gene TRBJ2-3; TRBD1 aligns across 9 bases. Trimming took 0 bases from V and 0 from J; bases not matched to a gene: 5. This CDR3 region has 17 residues. Germline CDR1 is SGDLS and CDR2 is YYNGEE. The CDR3 region has the DNA TGTGCCAGCAGCGTAGCCGGGACAGGGACTAGCACAGATACGCAGTATTTT. This sequence encodes CASSVAGTGTSTDTQYF.

The gene calls are TRBV3-1 (or the pseudogene TRBV3-2) and TRBJ2-2; perhaps TRBD2 as D (6 bases). V was shortened by 0 bases and J by 1 base, with 18 bases between the two germline ends. The CDR3 has 19 residues. CDR1 is LGHDT and CDR2 is YNNKEL in the germline V gene (reference sequence). CDR3 coding DNA: TGTGCCAGCAGCCAAGAAAGGCCCCCGACTAGTTGGAACACCGGGGAGCTGTTTTTT. Protein product: CASSQERPPTSWNTGELFF.

The V and J genes are TRBV5-4 and TRBJ2-3; 9 nucleotides align to TRBD2. The germline V gene has CDR1 SGHNT and CDR2 YYREEE (reference sequence). V shed 4 bases, J shed 4 bases, and the junction held 13 bases outside the gene matches. This CDR3 is 17 amino acids long. CDR3 in amino acids: CASSRTPAGGWADTQYF. The CDR3 DNA reads TGTGCCAGCAGCCGAACCCCTGCGGGGGGGTGGGCAGATACGCAGTATTTT.

This clone was seen more than once but under ten times. The V call is TRBV2, the J call TRBJ1-6; 9 bases match TRBD1. This CDR3 spans 18 amino acids. V trimming: 8 bases; J trimming: 7 bases; junction bases outside the gene matches: 18. Germline V gene sequence: CDR1 SNHLY, CDR2 FYNNEI. CDR3 sequence: CASGPWVIGTGNNSPLHF. CDR3 nucleotides: TGTGCCAGCGGCCCCTGGGTTATAGGGACAGGGAACAATTCACCCCTCCACTTT.

V and J are TRBV12-3 or TRBV12-4 and TRBJ1-1; 7 bases align to TRBD1. This CDR3 has 12 amino acids. V lost 5 bases and J lost 10; bases outside the gene matches: 7. The CDR3 loop is CASSPTGVVAFF. The CDR3 DNA sequence: TGTGCCAGCAGTCCCACAGGGGTTGTAGCTTTCTTT.

This clone was seen a handful of times. The V gene is TRBV4-2, the J gene TRBJ1-6; 8 nucleotides align to TRBD1. CDR3 length equals 17 residues. V trimming: 0 bases; J trimming: 8 bases; junction bases outside the gene matches: 9. Germline V gene data show CDR1 as LGHNA and CDR2 as YNFKEQ. CDR3 sequence (DNA): TGTGCCAGCAGCCAAGATAGAACGGCAGGGGGCTATTCACCCCTCCACTTT. Translation gives CASSQDRTAGGYSPLHF.

In DNA form, the CDR3 reads TGTGCCAGCAGTTGGATCGGGACAGGGGGAGGCTACACCTTC. Translation: CASSWIGTGGGYTF. This chain links TRBV6-5 with TRBJ1-2; 11 bases align to TRBD1. Germline CDR1 reads MNHEY; CDR2 reads SVGAGI. There are 14 residues in the CDR3. Trimming removed 4 bases from V and 8 bases from J; junction bases left unmatched: 6.

The chain joins TRBV28 to TRBJ1-2, with D uncertain. Deletions cut 10 bases from V and 7 bases from J, with 13 bases between. Germline CDR1 MDHEN, CDR2 SYDVKM. CDR3 length: 11 amino acids. This chain's CDR3 is CAIRLTSGYTF. The DNA for the CDR3 is TGTGCCATAAGGTTGACTAGTGGCTACACCTTC.

The chain joins TRBV3-1 (or the pseudogene TRBV3-2) to TRBJ2-3; 7 bases match TRBD2. The J segment lost 0 bases and the V segment lost 4 bases, leaving 13 bases of the junction unmatched. The CDR3 is made up of 18 amino acids. From germline, CDR1 is LGHDT and CDR2 YNNKEL (reference sequence). For the CDR3, the DNA is TGTGCCAGCAGCCCAGTCTTTGGGGGGGGGACTAGCACAGATACGCAGTATTTT. Protein product: CASSPVFGGGTSTDTQYF.

The chain uses TRBV5-4 and TRBJ2-3, with 7 positions matching TRBD2. V lost 2 bases to trimming and J lost 2 bases; unmatched junction nucleotides: 2. Germline values: CDR1 SGHNT, CDR2 YYREEE (reference sequence). The CDR3 runs 14 residues. As DNA, the CDR3 is TGTGCCAGCAGCTTCAGCGGGGCCACAGATACGCAGTATTTT. The encoded protein is CASSFSGATDTQYF.

The chain has TRBV9 and TRBJ2-1; D is ambiguous. Germline-derived CDR1 and CDR2 are SGDLS and YYNGEE. The V end lost 4 bases, the J end lost 6 bases, and 11 bases lay between the germline ends. There are 13 residues in the CDR3. The CDR3 loop reads CASSPNPGNEQFF. CDR3 nucleotide sequence: TGTGCCAGCAGCCCGAACCCGGGCAATGAGCAGTTCTTC. The full variable domain, completed using reference TRBV9 and TRBJ2-1, is DSGVTQTPKHLITATGQRVTLRCSPRSGDLSVYWYQQSLDQGLQFLIQYYNGEERAKGNILERFSAQQFPDLHSELNLSSLELGDSALYFCASSPNPGNEQFFGPGTRLTVL.

This chain connects TRBV5-6 to TRBJ2-1, with TRBD1 matching over 8 bases. CDR1 and CDR2 from the germline V gene are SGHDT and YYEEEE. The CDR3 runs 15 residues. V shed 1 base, J shed 5 bases, and the junction held 5 bases outside the gene matches. The CDR3 sequence: CASSLQGALNNEQFF. The CDR3 DNA reads TGTGCCAGCAGCTTGCAGGGGGCATTAAACAATGAGCAGTTCTTC.

The chain carries TRBV6-2 or TRBV6-3 and TRBJ2-3; D possibly corresponds to TRBD2 (5 bases). The germline gives CDR1 MNHEY, CDR2 SVGEGT. The CDR3 sequence is 17 residues long. The V end was cut by 5 bases, the J end by 2 bases, with 20 bases between. CDR3 DNA: TGTGCCAGCAGTCCCGGGAAAACGGGGAGCTACACAGATACGCAGTATTTT. This gives the protein CASSPGKTGSYTDTQYF.

The V and J genes are TRBV2 and TRBJ2-6; 9 nucleotides align to TRBD1. J was trimmed by 4 bases and V by 4 bases; bases with no gene match: 11. The germline gives CDR1 SNHLY, CDR2 FYNNEI. CDR3 length: 18 amino acids. CDR3 nucleotide sequence: TGTGCCAGCAGTGGGGACAGGGCGAAACCCTCGGGGGCCAACGTCCTGACTTTC. This gives the protein CASSGDRAKPSGANVLTF.

V gene TRBV4-1 combines with J gene TRBJ2-5; maybe TRBD1 (6 bases). This CDR3 spans 15 amino acids. The germline V and J ends were trimmed by 1 base and 5 bases, with 14 bases remaining between them. CDR1 is MGHRA and CDR2 is YSYEKL in the germline V gene. CDR3 sequence: CASSQVQGGRETQYF. The CDR3 nucleotides read TGCGCCAGCAGCCAAGTTCAAGGGGGTCGGGAGACCCAGTACTTC.